The present T cell receptor (beta chain) was sequenced within a study of blood T cells in healthy people across ages. Findings of the study overall: Unsorted PBMCs blocked a conclusive comparison of naive and antigen-experienced cells. Measured against age, TCR beta diversity per million T cells decreased in a roughly linear manner.

Together with a sample-barcoded 5' primer, a J-beta primer mix was included in a second PCR lasting 7 to 11 cycles. Each cDNA molecule was tagged by a template-switch adaptor that had 12 random nucleotides. TCRdb processed the 5' RACE reads anew with MiXCR; each CDR3 protein has one entry. Of under 850,000 distinct CDR3 sequences in the sample, 30% to 45% are singletons; the top ten hold roughly 13%. Turning to this clonotype: The antigen remains unidentified.

This CDR3 contains 15 residues. Trimming stripped 5 bases from V and 0 bases from J, with 11 bases between. CDR1 and CDR2 from the germline V gene are DFQATT and SNEGSKA (reference sequence). The sample consisted of blood. This clonotype was obtained from a man aged 18 to 29 in good health. This chain joins TRBV20-1 and TRBJ1-6; D is ambiguous. In nucleotides, the CDR3 is TGCAGTGCTGATCAACTGAGCTCCTATAATTCACCCCTCCACTTT. Protein product: CSADQLSSYNSPLHF.